This TCR beta chain was found in a study of blood T cell repertoires in COVID-19. Study overall: Sources were T cells, B-cell-depleted T cells, or PBMCs; the material itself was cDNA or gDNA.

The authors' processing: Cell counts per sample came from amplifying reference gene primers. Here immunoSEQ multiplex PCR was the method, and the copy in TCRdb shows in-frame clones only, minus some. That table is the source of V, J and clone size, and D and trimming were worked out from the DNA. This sample has about 200,000 clones, with roughly 80% found just once. As concerns this clone: Other DNA sequences within the sample encode an identical CDR3.

The CDR3 has 15 amino acids. From germline, CDR1 is SGHRS and CDR2 YFSETQ. V shed 0 bases and J 4 bases; nucleotides not matched to a gene: 4. The clonotype originates from a woman of 80 years or more with COVID-19, enrolled during active disease. The V gene is TRBV5-1, the J gene TRBJ2-1; 7 nucleotides agree with TRBD2. Sequencing input: peripheral blood. The CDR3 DNA is TGCGCCAGCAGCTTGGCGGCGGGAGCTTACAATGAGCAGTTCTTC. Residues: CASSLAAGAYNEQFF.